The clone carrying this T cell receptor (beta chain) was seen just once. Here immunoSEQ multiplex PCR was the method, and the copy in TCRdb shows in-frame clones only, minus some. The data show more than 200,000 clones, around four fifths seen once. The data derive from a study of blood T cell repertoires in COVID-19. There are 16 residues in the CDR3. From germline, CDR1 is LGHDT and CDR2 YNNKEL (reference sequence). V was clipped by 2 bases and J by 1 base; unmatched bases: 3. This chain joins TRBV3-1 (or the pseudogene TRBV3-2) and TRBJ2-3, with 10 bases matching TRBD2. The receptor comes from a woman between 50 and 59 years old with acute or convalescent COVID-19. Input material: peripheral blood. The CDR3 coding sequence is TGTGCCAGCAGCCAACTAGCGGGAGTGGGCACAGATACGCAGTATTTT. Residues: CASSQLAGVGTDTQYF.